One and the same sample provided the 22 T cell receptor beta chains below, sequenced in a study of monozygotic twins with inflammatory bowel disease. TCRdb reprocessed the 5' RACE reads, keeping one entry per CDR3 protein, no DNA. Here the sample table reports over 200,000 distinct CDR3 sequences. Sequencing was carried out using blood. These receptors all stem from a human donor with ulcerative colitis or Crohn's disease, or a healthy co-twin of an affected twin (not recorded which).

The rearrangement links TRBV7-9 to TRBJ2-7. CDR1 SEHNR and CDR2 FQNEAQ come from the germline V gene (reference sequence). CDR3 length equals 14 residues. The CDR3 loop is CASSLGANYYEQYF.

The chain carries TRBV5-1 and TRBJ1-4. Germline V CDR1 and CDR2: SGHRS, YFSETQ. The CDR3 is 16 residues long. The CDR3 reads CASSLAFGGGSEKLFF.

Here the CDR3 reads CASSLSPWVDEQFF. The J gene is TRBJ2-1, the V gene TRBV7-2. CDR1 SGHTA and CDR2 FQGNSA come from the germline V gene. The CDR3 is 14 amino acids. Drawing the rest from reference TRBV7-2 and TRBJ2-1, the complete variable domain is GAGVSQSPSNKVTEKGKDVELRCDPISGHTALYWYRQSLGQGLEFLIYFQGNSAPDKSGLPSDRFSAERTGGSVSTLTIQRTQQEDSAVYLCASSLSPWVDEQFFGPGTRLTVL.

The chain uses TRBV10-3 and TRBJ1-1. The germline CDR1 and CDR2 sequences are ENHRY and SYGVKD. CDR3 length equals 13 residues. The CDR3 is CAISSTANTEAFF.

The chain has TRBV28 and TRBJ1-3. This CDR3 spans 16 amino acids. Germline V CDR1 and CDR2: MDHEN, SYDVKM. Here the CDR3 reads CASSSIQYVSGNTIYF.

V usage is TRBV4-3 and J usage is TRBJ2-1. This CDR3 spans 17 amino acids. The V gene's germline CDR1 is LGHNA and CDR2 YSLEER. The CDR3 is CASSQVGKSSSYNEQFF.

The CDR3 sequence: CASSFLGLAGGPTYNEQFF. The V and J genes are TRBV5-4 and TRBJ2-1; TCRdb designates TRBD2, a call that cannot be tested without DNA. There are 19 residues in the CDR3. CDR1 is SGHNT, CDR2 YYREEE, per germline (reference sequence). Together with reference TRBV5-4 and TRBJ2-1, the CDR3 gives the full variable domain: ETGVTQSPTHLIKTRGQQVTLRCSSQSGHNTVSWYQQALGQGPQFIFQYYREEENGRGNFPPRFSGLQFPNYSSELNVNALELDDSALYLCASSFLGLAGGPTYNEQFFGPGTRLTVL.

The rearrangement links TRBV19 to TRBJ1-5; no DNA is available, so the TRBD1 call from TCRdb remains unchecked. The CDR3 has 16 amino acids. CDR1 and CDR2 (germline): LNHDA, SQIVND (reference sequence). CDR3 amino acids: CASTNWGAPGHQPQHF.

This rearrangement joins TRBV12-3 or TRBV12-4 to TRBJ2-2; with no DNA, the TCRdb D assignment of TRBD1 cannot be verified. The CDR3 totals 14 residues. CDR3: CASNRGGGTGELFF.

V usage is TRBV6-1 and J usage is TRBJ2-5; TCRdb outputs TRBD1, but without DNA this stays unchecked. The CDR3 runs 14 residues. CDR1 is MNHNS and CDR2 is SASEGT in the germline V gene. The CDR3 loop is CASSVARGQETQYF.

The CDR3 loop reads CATSFAYNEQFF. The chain has TRBV15 and TRBJ2-1. Germline V gene lookup returns CDR1 LNHNV and CDR2 YYDKDF (reference sequence). The CDR3 sequence is 12 residues long.

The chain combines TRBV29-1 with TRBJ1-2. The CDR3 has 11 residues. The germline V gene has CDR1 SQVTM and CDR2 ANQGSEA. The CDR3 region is CSANFNYGYTF.

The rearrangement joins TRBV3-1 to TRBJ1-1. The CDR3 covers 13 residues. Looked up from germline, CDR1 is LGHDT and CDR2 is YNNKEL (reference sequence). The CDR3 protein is CASSQVLRSEAFF.

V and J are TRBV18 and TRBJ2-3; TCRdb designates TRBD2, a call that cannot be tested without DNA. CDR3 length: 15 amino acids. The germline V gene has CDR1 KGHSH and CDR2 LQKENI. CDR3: CASSPVGAYTDTQYF.

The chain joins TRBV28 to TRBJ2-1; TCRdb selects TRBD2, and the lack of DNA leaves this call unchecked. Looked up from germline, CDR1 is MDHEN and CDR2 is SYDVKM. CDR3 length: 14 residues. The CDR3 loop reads CASSFPATANEQFF.

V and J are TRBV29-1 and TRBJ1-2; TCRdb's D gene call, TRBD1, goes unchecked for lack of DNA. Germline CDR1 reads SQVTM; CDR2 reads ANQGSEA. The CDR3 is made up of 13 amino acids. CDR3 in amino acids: CSARTGNLYGYTF.

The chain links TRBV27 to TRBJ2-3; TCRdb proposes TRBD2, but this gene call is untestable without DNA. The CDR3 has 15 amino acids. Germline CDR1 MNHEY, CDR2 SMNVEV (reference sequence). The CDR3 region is CASSLVAGDTDTQYF.

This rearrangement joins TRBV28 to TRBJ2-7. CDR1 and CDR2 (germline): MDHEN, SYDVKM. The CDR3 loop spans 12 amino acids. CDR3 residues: CASSSFRFEQYF.

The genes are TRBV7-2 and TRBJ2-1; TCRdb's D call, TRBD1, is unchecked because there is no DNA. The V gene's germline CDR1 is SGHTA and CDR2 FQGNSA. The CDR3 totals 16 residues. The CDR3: CASSLIRGSSYNEQFF.

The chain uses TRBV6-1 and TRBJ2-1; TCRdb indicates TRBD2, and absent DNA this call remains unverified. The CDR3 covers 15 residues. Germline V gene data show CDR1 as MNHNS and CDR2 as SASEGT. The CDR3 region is CASSGSGGSYNEQFF.

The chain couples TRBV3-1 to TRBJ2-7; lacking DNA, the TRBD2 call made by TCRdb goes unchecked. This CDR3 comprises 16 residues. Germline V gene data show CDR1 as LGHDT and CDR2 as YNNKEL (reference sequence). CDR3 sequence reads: CASSHPGTSGTYEQYF.

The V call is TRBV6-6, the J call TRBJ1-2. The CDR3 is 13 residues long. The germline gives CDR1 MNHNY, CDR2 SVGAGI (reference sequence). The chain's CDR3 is CASSLDPFSGYTF.